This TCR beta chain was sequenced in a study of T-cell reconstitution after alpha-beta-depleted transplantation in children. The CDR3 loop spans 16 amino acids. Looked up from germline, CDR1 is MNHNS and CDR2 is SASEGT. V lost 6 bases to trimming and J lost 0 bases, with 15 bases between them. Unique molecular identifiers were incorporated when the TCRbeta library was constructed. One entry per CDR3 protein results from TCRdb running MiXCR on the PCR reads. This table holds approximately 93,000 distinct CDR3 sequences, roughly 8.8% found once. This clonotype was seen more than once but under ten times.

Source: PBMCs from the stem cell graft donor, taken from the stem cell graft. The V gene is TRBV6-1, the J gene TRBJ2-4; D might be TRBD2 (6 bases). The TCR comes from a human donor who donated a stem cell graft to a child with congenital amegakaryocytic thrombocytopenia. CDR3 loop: CASRSGANLAKNIQYF. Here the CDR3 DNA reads TGTGCCAGCAGGTCGGGAGCTAATCTAGCCAAAAACATTCAGTACTTC.